Sequencing of this T cell receptor beta chain was carried out in a study of multiple sclerosis patients with progressive multifocal leukoencephalopathy. Per the germline V gene, CDR1 is MGHRA and CDR2 is YSYEKL. V was shortened by 3 bases and J by 2 bases, with 10 bases between the two germline ends. The CDR3 is made up of 14 amino acids. Regarding time point: time of PML onset. The T3 samples were drawn when PML began. Produced via immunoSEQ multiplex PCR; TCRdb's table is partial and in-frame only. The sample includes approximately 27,000 clones, 85% to 90% of them seen just once. The sequence derives from a young woman with progressive multifocal leukoencephalopathy. Sequencing was performed on PBMCs, taken from a patient treated with natalizumab. The gene calls are TRBV4-1 and TRBJ2-5; no clear D gene. The CDR3 DNA sequence: TGCGCCAGCAGCCACATGAACCAGCAAGAGACCCAGTACTTC. Its protein product is CASSHMNQQETQYF.